Listed below are T cell receptor beta chains from one sample, sequenced in a study of CD8 T cell repertoires and HIV-1 epitope variants. Sequencing was performed with immunoSEQ multiplex PCR; in TCRdb, only in-frame clones are kept and a portion is missing. The table has just under 5,500 clones, 67% seen once. Antigen specificity for these receptors is unknown. The sequenced material came from cultured CD8+ T cells derived from PBMCs. These receptors were obtained from a male donor with HIV. Each CDR3 is given with its conserved first and last residue. D genes are given only for firm matches.

>TRBV28|TRBJ1-1|TRBD1
CASTMDRGTSEAFF
>TRBV6-5|TRBJ1-2|.
CASSRPGRLDGYTF
>TRBV18|TRBJ2-2|.
CASSPPSGELFF
>TRBV5-6|TRBJ2-2|.
CASSLFTGELFF
>TRBV30|TRBJ2-5|.
CAWSVMEETQYF
>TRBV6-5|TRBJ2-7|.
CASSYFGAYEQYF
>TRBV23-1|TRBJ2-7|TRBD1
CASNTGVYEQYF
>TRBV19|TRBJ1-1|TRBD1
CASSIGRGDTEAFF
>TRBV5-1|TRBJ2-3|.
CASSLEKEGDTQYF
>TRBV4-2|TRBJ1-1|.
CASSQVNTEAFF
>TRBV7-2|TRBJ2-1|.
CASSITPDSYNEQFF
>TRBV5-4|TRBJ2-1|.
CASSLGQYNEQFF
>TRBV10-2|TRBJ1-3|TRBD1
CARFDFDRVGGNTIYF
>TRBV28|TRBJ1-5|TRBD1
CASSLLLDRGDQPQHF
>TRBV7-8|TRBJ1-4|TRBD1
CASSLRDRVTATNEKLFF
>TRBV6-5|TRBJ1-4|TRBD1
CASSHGQGFQRKLFF
>TRBV14|TRBJ1-2|.
CASSQDEGGYYGYTF
>TRBV27|TRBJ2-1|TRBD1
CASSLEGTGYNEQFF
>TRBV6-5|TRBJ2-7|TRBD1
CASSQDRPYEQYF
>TRBV5-6|TRBJ2-3|.
CASSGTGAWADTQYF
>TRBV2|TRBJ2-7|.
CASSELDRSSYEQYF
>TRBV29-1|TRBJ1-2|.
CSVVGVNYGYTF
>TRBV28|TRBJ2-7|TRBD2
CASGFEREVSYEQYF
>TRBV6-6|TRBJ2-7|TRBD1
CASSYQGVNEQYF
>TRBV28|TRBJ2-3|.
CASRRGTYYTDTQYF
>TRBV21-1|TRBJ2-1|.
CASSRTGKPGLALYNSYNEQFF
>TRBV5-1|TRBJ2-1|TRBD2
CASSSTGTSGYNEQFF
>TRBV9|TRBJ1-1|TRBD1
CASSVGGTAEAFF
>TRBV27|TRBJ2-1|TRBD2
CASSSGGSAYNEQFF